This TCR beta chain appears in the sequencing data of a study of blood T cell repertoires in COVID-19. From germline, CDR1 is SNHLY and CDR2 FYNNEI. Losses at the gene ends were 5 bases for V and 1 base for J; bases not matched to a gene: 18. The CDR3 covers 20 residues. In the original workflow: Reference gene primer amplification gave estimated nucleated cell counts. Profiled with immunoSEQ multiplex PCR; TCRdb holds only in-frame clones, not every one. That table is the source of V, J and clone size, and D and trimming were worked out from the DNA. In the table there are about 70,000 clones, around 87% of which are singletons.

The V and J genes are TRBV2 and TRBJ2-7, with 12 bases that match TRBD2. What was sequenced was peripheral blood. The clonotype was recovered from an older man with active COVID-19. CDR3 residues: CASSFRPLAGGWGKSYEQYF. CDR3 sequence (DNA): TGTGCCAGCAGTTTTAGACCCCTAGCGGGAGGGTGGGGTAAGTCCTACGAGCAGTACTTC.